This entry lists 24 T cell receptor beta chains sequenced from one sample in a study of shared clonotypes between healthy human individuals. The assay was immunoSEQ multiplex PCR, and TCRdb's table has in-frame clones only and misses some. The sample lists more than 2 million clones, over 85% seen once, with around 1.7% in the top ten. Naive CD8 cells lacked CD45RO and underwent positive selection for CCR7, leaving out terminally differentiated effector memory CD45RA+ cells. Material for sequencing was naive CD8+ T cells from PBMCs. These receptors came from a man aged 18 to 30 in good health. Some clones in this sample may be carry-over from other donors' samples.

The DNA for the CDR3 is TGTGCCAGCAGCCAAAACAGGGGTTGGTACAATGAGCAGTTCTTC. Translating it yields CASSQNRGWYNEQFF. The genes are TRBV7-9 and TRBJ2-1; 7 nucleotides match TRBD1. The V gene end was trimmed by 5 bases and the J gene end by 4 bases; junction bases not matched to a gene: 8. The CDR3 spans 15 residues. Germline loops: CDR1 SEHNR, CDR2 FQNEAQ (reference sequence).

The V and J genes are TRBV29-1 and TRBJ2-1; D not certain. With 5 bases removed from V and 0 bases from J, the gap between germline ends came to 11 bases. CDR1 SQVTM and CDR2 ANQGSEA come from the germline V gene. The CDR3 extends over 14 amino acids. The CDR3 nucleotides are TGCAGCGTTCCAGACCGAGGCTCCTACAATGAGCAGTTCTTC. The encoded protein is CSVPDRGSYNEQFF.

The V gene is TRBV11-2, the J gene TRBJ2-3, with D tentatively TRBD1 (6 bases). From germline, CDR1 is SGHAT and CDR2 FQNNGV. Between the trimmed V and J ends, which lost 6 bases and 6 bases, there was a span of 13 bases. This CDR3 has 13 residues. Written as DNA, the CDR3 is TGTGCCAGCAGTACAGGGTGGGGCGATACGCAGTATTTT. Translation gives CASSTGWGDTQYF.

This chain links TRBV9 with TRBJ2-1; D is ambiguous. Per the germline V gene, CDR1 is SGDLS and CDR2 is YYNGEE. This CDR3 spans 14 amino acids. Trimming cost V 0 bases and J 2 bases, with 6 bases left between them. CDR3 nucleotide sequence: TGTGCCAGCAGCGTAGGCTTCCCCTACAATGAGCAGTTCTTC. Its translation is CASSVGFPYNEQFF.

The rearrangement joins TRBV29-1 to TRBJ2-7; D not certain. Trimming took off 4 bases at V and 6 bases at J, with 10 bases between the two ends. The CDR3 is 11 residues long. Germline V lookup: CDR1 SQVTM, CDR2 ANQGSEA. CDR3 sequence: CSVAISGEQYF. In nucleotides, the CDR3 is TGCAGCGTTGCAATTTCGGGCGAGCAGTACTTC.

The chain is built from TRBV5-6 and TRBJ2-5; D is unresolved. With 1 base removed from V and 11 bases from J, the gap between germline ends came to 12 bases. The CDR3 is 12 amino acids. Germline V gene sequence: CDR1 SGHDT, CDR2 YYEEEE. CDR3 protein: CASSLYTPPQYF. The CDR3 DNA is TGTGCCAGCAGCTTGTATACGCCACCGCAGTACTTC. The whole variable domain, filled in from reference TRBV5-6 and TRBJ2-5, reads DAGVTQSPTHLIKTRGQQVTLRCSPKSGHDTVSWYQQALGQGPQFIFQYYEEEERQRGNFPDRFSGHQFPNYSSELNVNALLLGDSALYLCASSLYTPPQYFGPGTRLLVL.

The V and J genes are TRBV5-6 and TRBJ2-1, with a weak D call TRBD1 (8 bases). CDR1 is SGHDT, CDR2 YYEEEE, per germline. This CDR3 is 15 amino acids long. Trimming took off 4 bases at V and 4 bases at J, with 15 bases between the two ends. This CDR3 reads CASSPQGGIYNEQFF. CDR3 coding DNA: TGTGCCAGCAGCCCACAGGGGGGGATATACAATGAGCAGTTCTTC.

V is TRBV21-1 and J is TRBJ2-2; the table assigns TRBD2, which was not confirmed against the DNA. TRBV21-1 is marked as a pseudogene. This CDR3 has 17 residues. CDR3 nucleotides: TGTGCCAGCAGCAACCCGAGCGTTGTTTCGTACACCGGGGAGCTGTTTTTT. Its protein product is CASSNPSVVSYTGELFF.

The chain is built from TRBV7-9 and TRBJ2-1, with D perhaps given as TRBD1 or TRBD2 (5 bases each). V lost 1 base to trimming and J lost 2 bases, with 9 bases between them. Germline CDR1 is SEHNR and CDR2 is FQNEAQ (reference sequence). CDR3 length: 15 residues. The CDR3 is CASSLGVGAYNEQFF. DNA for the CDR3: TGTGCCAGCAGCTTAGGAGTGGGGGCCTACAATGAGCAGTTCTTC.

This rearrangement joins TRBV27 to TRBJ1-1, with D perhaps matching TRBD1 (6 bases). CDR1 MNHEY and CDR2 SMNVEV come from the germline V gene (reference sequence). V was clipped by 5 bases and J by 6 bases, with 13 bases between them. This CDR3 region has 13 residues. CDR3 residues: CASSRQEGAEAFF. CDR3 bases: TGTGCCAGCAGTAGACAGGAAGGGGCTGAAGCTTTCTTT.

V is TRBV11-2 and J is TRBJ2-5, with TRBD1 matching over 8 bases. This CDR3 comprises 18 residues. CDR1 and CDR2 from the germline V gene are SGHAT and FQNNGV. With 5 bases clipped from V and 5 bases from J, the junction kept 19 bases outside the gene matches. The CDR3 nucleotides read TGTGCCAGCAGCGGGGTTCCAGGGGGCGCTGAACGGAGGGAGACCCAGTACTTC. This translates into CASSGVPGGAERRETQYF.

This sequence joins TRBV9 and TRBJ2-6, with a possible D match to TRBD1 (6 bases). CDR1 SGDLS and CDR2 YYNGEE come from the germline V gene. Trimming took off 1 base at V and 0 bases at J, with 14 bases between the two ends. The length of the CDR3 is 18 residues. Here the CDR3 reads CASSVPGELFSGANVLTF. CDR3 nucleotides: TGTGCCAGCAGCGTACCAGGGGAGCTGTTCTCTGGGGCCAACGTCCTGACTTTC.

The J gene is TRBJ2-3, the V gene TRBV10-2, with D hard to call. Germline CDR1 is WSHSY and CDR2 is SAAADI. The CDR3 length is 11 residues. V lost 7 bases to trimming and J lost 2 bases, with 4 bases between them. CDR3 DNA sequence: TGCGCCAGCACCGACACAGATACGCAGTATTTT. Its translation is CASTDTDTQYF.

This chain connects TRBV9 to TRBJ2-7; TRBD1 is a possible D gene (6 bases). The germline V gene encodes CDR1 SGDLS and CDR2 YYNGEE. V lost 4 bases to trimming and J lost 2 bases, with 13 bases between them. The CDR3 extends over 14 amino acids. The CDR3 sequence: CASSPGTLPYEQYF. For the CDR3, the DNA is TGTGCCAGCAGCCCAGGGACACTTCCCTACGAGCAGTACTTC. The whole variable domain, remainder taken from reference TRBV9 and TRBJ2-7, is DSGVTQTPKHLITATGQRVTLRCSPRSGDLSVYWYQQSLDQGLQFLIQYYNGEERAKGNILERFSAQQFPDLHSELNLSSLELGDSALYFCASSPGTLPYEQYFGPGTRLTVT.

The CDR3 spells CASSQDGRTHEQYF. The CDR3 nucleotides read TGTGCCAGCAGCCAGGACGGGAGGACCCACGAGCAGTACTTC. The V call is TRBV4-2, the J call TRBJ2-7; TRBD2 matches at 7 bases. V shed 3 bases and J 5 bases; nucleotides not matched to a gene: 7. The CDR3 runs 14 residues. Germline V gives CDR1 LGHNA, CDR2 YNFKEQ.

The CDR3 reads CASSPGLAEPANTGELFF. DNA for the CDR3: TGTGCCAGCAGCCCTGGACTAGCGGAGCCAGCGAACACCGGGGAGCTGTTTTTT. The rearrangement uses TRBV7-8 and TRBJ2-2; TRBD2 matches at 10 bases. Trimming removed 5 bases from V and 0 bases from J; junction bases left unmatched: 9. The CDR3 has 18 residues. CDR1 and CDR2 (germline): SGHVS, FQNEAQ.

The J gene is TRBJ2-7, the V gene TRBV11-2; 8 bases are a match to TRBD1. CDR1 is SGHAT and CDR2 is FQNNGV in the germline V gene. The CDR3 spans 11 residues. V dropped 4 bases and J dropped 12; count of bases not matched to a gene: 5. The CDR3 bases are TGTGCCAGCAGCTCCCGGACAGGGTTGTACTTC. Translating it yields CASSSRTGLYF.

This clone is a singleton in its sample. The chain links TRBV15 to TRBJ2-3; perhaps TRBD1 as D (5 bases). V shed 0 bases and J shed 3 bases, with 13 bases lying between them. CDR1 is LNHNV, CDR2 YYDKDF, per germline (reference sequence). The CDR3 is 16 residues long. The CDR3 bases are TGTGCCACCAGCAGAGATCAGGGCTTGGCGACAGATACGCAGTATTTT. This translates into CATSRDQGLATDTQYF.

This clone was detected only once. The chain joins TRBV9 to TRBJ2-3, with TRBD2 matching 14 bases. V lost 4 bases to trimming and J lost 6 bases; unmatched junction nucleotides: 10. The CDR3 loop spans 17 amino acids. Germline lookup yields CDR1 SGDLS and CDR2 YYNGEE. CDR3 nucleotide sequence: TGTGCCAGCAGCCCCCAGACTAGCGGGAGGGTTCTGGATACGCAGTATTTT. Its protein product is CASSPQTSGRVLDTQYF. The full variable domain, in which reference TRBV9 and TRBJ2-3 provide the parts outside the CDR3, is DSGVTQTPKHLITATGQRVTLRCSPRSGDLSVYWYQQSLDQGLQFLIQYYNGEERAKGNILERFSAQQFPDLHSELNLSSLELGDSALYFCASSPQTSGRVLDTQYFGPGTRLTVL.

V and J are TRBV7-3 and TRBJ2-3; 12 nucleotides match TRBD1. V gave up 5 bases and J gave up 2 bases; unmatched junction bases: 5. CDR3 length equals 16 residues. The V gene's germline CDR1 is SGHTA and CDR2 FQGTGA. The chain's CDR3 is CASSPGTGGVTDTQYF. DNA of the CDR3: TGTGCCAGCAGCCCCGGGACAGGGGGCGTCACAGATACGCAGTATTTT.

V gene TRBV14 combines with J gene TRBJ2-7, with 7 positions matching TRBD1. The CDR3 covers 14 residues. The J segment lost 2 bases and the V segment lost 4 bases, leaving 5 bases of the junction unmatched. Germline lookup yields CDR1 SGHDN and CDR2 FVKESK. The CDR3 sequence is CASSRWDRAYEQYF. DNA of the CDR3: TGTGCCAGCAGCCGATGGGACAGAGCCTACGAGCAGTACTTC. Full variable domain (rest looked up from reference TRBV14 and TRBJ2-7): EAGVTQFPSHSVIEKGQTVTLRCDPISGHDNLYWYRRVMGKEIKFLLHFVKESKQDESGMPNNRFLAERTGGTYSTLKVQPAELEDSGVYFCASSRWDRAYEQYFGPGTRLTVT.

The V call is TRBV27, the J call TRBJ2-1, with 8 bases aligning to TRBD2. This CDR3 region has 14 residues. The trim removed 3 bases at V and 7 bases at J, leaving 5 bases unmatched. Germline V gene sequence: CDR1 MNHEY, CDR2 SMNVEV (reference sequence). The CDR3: CASSFTGGRNEQFF. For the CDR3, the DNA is TGTGCCAGCAGTTTCACGGGGGGGCGTAATGAGCAGTTCTTC.

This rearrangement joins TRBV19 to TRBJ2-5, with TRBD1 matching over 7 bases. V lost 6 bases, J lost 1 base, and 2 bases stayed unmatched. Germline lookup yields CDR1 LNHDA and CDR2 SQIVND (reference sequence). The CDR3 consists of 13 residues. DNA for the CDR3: TGTGCCAGTAGCAGGGACAGCCAAGAGACCCAGTACTTC. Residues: CASSRDSQETQYF.

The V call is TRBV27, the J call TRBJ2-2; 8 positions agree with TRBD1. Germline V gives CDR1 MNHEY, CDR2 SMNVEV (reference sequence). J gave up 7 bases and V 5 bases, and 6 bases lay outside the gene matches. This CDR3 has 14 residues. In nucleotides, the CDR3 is TGTGCCAGCAGTGCCACAGGGGGATACGGGGAGCTGTTTTTT. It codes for CASSATGGYGELFF.